The source of this T cell receptor beta chain is a study of CD8+CD57+ T cells in acquired aplastic anemia. All sequencing subjects had displayed CD8+CD57+ cell expansion on flow cytometry. This clonotype was observed many times. Genomic DNA provided the template from which TCR beta VDJ and CDR3 profiles were obtained. One entry per CDR3 protein, called by TCRdb with MiXCR from the reads. This sample has approximately 57,000 distinct CDR3 sequences, with roughly three fifths found just once. Sequencing was carried out using sorted CD4+, CD8+, or CD8+CD57+ T cells (not recorded which) from PBMCs. This receptor was obtained from a human donor with aplastic anemia.

CDR3 region: CASSLESGTKNIQYF. DNA of the CDR3: TGTGCCAGCAGTCTGGAGTCGGGGACCAAAAACATTCAGTACTTC. The rearrangement links TRBV25-1 to TRBJ2-4; a weak D match, TRBD2 (5 bases). The length of the CDR3 is 15 residues. V lost 5 bases and J 2 bases, leaving 13 bases between the germline ends. CDR1 is MGHDK, CDR2 SYGVNS, per germline.